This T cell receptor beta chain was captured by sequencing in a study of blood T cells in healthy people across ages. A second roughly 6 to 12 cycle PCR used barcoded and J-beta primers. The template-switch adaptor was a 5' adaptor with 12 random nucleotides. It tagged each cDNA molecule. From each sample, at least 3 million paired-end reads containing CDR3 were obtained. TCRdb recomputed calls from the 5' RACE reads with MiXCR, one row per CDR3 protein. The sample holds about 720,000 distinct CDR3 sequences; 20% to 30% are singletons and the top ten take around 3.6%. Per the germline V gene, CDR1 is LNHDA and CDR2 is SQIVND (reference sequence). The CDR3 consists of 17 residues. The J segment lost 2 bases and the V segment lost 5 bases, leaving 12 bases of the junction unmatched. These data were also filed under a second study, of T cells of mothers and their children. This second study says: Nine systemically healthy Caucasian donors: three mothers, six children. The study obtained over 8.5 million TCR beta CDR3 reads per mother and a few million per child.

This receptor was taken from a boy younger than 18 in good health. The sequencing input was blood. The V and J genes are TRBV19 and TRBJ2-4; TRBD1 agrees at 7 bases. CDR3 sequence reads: CASSAAPGQRTKNIQYF. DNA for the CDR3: TGTGCCAGTAGTGCTGCTCCGGGACAGAGGACCAAAAACATTCAGTACTTC.